Below, 14 T cell receptor beta chains from the same sample are listed, as sequenced in a study of blood T cell repertoires in COVID-19. Using immunoSEQ multiplex PCR, the repertoire was profiled, and TCRdb retains in-frame clones only, with some absent. The data show a few hundred thousand clones, about 91% seen once. Sequences were obtained from peripheral blood. The receptors shown here come from a woman aged 45-59 years with COVID-19, enrolled during active disease.

The genes are TRBV5-1 and TRBJ2-2; 7 nucleotides line up with TRBD1. The CDR3 is made up of 15 amino acids. Germline CDR1 and CDR2: SGHRS and YFSETQ. V shed 2 bases and J 3 bases; nucleotides not matched to a gene: 4. For the CDR3, the DNA is TGCGCCAGCAGCTTTAGCACAGGGGACACCGGGGAGCTGTTTTTT. This encodes CASSFSTGDTGELFF.

V is TRBV15 and J is TRBJ1-1; D unresolved. Germline V CDR1 and CDR2: LNHNV, YYDKDF (reference sequence). Trimming pared 1 base from V and 4 bases from J, leaving 16 bases between. The CDR3 length is 16 residues. For the CDR3, the DNA is TGTGCCACCAGCAGAGCCGGTGAGGGCCGAAGCACTGAAGCTTTCTTT. Translating it yields CATSRAGEGRSTEAFF.

The chain combines TRBV5-4 with TRBJ2-7; D may be TRBD2 (6 bases). The CDR3 runs to 16 residues. In germline, CDR1 is SGHNT, CDR2 YYREEE (reference sequence). Trimming pared 5 bases from V and 0 bases from J, leaving 18 bases between. CDR3 amino acids: CASSGGTGVPSYEQYF. Written as DNA, the CDR3 is TGTGCCAGCAGTGGGGGAACGGGGGTTCCCTCCTACGAGCAGTACTTC. The whole variable domain, filled in from reference TRBV5-4 and TRBJ2-7, reads ETGVTQSPTHLIKTRGQQVTLRCSSQSGHNTVSWYQQALGQGPQFIFQYYREEENGRGNFPPRFSGLQFPNYSSELNVNALELDDSALYLCASSGGTGVPSYEQYFGPGTRLTVT.

The V gene is TRBV6-5, the J gene TRBJ2-7; no clear D gene. The CDR3 contains 14 residues. V lost 7 bases to trimming and J lost 11 bases, with 24 bases between them. Germline assignment: CDR1 MNHEY and CDR2 SVGAGI. The CDR3 region has the DNA TGTGCCAGCAATACCCGAGACTTAGCCCTATCTGAGTACTTC. The encoded protein is CASNTRDLALSEYF.

CDR3 nucleotide sequence: TGTGCCAGCAGCGGACTAGCGGGGGGGCACACCGGGGAGCTGTTTTTT. The encoded protein is CASSGLAGGHTGELFF. The V gene is TRBV9, the J gene TRBJ2-2; 14 bases match TRBD2. Germline values: CDR1 SGDLS, CDR2 YYNGEE. The CDR3 spans 16 residues. Trimming at V came to 3 bases and at J to 3 bases, leaving 1 base not matched to a gene.

This sequence joins TRBV25-1 and TRBJ1-5; 9 bases fit TRBD1. V was clipped by 5 bases and J by 6 bases; unmatched bases: 8. This CDR3 spans 15 amino acids. Germline-derived CDR1 and CDR2 are MGHDK and SYGVNS. The CDR3 loop reads CASSKTGGVGQPQHF. The CDR3 region has the DNA TGTGCCAGCAGTAAGACAGGGGGGGTTGGTCAGCCCCAGCATTTT.

The CDR3 coding sequence is TGTGCCAGCAGTAGCACAGGGGGCACGTACGAGCAGTACTTC. Protein sequence: CASSSTGGTYEQYF. V is TRBV28 and J is TRBJ2-7, with 9 bases that match TRBD1. The V gene's germline CDR1 is MDHEN and CDR2 SYDVKM. The CDR3 has 14 residues. After removal of 5 bases from V and 4 bases from J, the junction contained 6 bases not matched to a gene.

V gene TRBV6-2 or TRBV6-3 combines with J gene TRBJ1-4, with 8 bases aligning to TRBD1. Looked up from germline, CDR1 is MNHEY and CDR2 is SVGEGT. The CDR3 runs to 14 residues. V gave up 6 bases and J gave up 5 bases; unmatched junction bases: 5. The CDR3 nucleotides are TGTGCCAGCAGCGAGGACAGGGTAAATGAAAAACTGTTTTTT. The encoded protein is CASSEDRVNEKLFF.

The chain carries TRBV5-1 and TRBJ1-2; no firm D call. V gave up 0 bases and J gave up 3 bases, with 12 bases separating them. CDR3 size: 15 residues. The germline CDR1 and CDR2 sequences are SGHRS and YFSETQ. The CDR3 is CASSLDGTRDYGYTF. CDR3 DNA: TGCGCCAGCAGCTTGGATGGTACACGGGACTATGGCTACACCTTC.

This clone was seen once. The chain is built from TRBV20-1 and TRBJ2-1, with D possibly being TRBD2 (6 bases). Germline V gene data show CDR1 as DFQATT and CDR2 as SNEGSKA (reference sequence). CDR3 length equals 11 residues. Trimming shortened V by 3 bases and J by 9 bases, and 9 bases separated the two germline ends. DNA for the CDR3: TGCAGTGCTAGGCAGGGAGGTGAGCAGTTCTTC. Translating gives CSARQGGEQFF.

In DNA, the CDR3 is TGTGCCAGCAAGGTGGGGCTGAACACCGGGGAGCTGTTTTTT. Its translation is CASKVGLNTGELFF. The rearrangement uses TRBV27 and TRBJ2-2; tentative D call: TRBD1 (5 bases). CDR3 length: 14 amino acids. Germline values: CDR1 MNHEY, CDR2 SMNVEV (reference sequence). Trimming took 7 bases from V and 1 from J, leaving 10 bases between them.

This chain uses TRBV27 with TRBJ1-1, with 7 positions matching TRBD1. Germline V gene sequence: CDR1 MNHEY, CDR2 SMNVEV (reference sequence). This CDR3 comprises 13 residues. V lost 5 bases to trimming and J lost 2 bases; unmatched junction nucleotides: 2. CDR3 DNA sequence: TGTGCCAGCAGTCTAGGGGGCAACACTGAAGCTTTCTTT. This sequence encodes CASSLGGNTEAFF.

This clone was detected once. The V call is TRBV12-3 or TRBV12-4, the J call TRBJ2-1; TRBD2 might be the D (6 bases). This CDR3 comprises 13 residues. The ends were cut back, 5 bases at V and 8 bases at J, with 13 bases in the middle. CDR3 sequence reads: CASSTTRFDEQFF. The CDR3 DNA follows: TGTGCCAGCAGTACGACTAGGTTCGATGAGCAGTTCTTC.

The chain has TRBV27 and TRBJ1-2; D not certain. V was trimmed by 6 bases and J by 7 bases, leaving 15 bases between them. The CDR3 spans 13 residues. Germline V gene data show CDR1 as MNHEY and CDR2 as SMNVEV (reference sequence). CDR3 bases: TGTGCCAGCAGCCAGACGTGGGAGCGTGGCTACACCTTC. Protein product: CASSQTWERGYTF.